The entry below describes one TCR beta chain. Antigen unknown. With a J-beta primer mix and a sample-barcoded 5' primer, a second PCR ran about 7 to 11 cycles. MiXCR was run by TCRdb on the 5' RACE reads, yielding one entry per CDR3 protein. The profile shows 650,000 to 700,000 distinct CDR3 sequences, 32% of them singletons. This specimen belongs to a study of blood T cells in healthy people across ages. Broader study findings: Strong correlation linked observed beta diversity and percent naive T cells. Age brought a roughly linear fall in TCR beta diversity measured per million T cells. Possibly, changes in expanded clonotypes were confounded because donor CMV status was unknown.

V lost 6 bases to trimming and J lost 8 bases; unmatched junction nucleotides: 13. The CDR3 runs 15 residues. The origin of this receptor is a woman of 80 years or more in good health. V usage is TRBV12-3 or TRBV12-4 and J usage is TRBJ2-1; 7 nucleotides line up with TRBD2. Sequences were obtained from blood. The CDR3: CASSAGEIRCYEQFF. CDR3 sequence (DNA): TGTGCCAGCAGCGCGGGGGAGATACGCTGCTATGAGCAGTTCTTC.